The clone carrying this T cell receptor (beta chain) was seen a single time. This sample was included in a study of blood T cell repertoires in COVID-19. Background on the study: Samples taken during acute and convalescent COVID-19 were collected in the United States, Italy and Spain.

Assay used: immunoSEQ multiplex PCR; TCRdb lists only in-frame clones, some missing. This repertoire shows around 130,000 clones, approximately 85% found once; its top ten account for around 13%. The J segment lost 5 bases and the V segment lost 2 bases, leaving 1 base of the junction unmatched. Looked up from germline, CDR1 is SEHNR and CDR2 is FQNEAQ (reference sequence). The CDR3 totals 14 residues. The clonotype comes from a human donor in a cohort sampled during active COVID-19. V usage is TRBV7-9 and J usage is TRBJ2-7; the match to TRBD1 covers 12 bases. Source material: peripheral blood. The chain's CDR3 is CASSLRDRGHEQYF. The CDR3 DNA follows: TGTGCCAGCAGCTTAAGGGACAGGGGGCACGAGCAGTACTTC.